Listed below are T cell receptor beta chains from one sample, sequenced in a study of cytomegalovirus exposure and HLA in healthy donors. TCRdb's copy holds only in-frame clones and misses some; the assay was immunoSEQ multiplex PCR. The profile shows tens of thousands of clones, roughly 85% of them singletons. The sample taken for sequencing was PBMCs. These receptors originate from a woman in her twenties or thirties in good health and CMV-seronegative. Both conserved end residues are part of each CDR3. A D gene is named only where the DNA matches it firmly. The listing skips clone size in some rows; elsewhere it reads once, few, many or a size class.

TRBJ1-1 | TRBV6-1 | - | - | TGTGCCAGCAACCTTCCGGGGACTGAAGCTTTCTTT | CASNLPGTEAFF
TRBJ2-1 | TRBV2 | - | TRBD2 | TGTGCCAGCAGTGTGACAGGACTAGCCTTCAATGAGCAGTTCTTC | CASSVTGLAFNEQFF
TRBJ2-1 | TRBV19 | few | TRBD2 | TGTGCCAGTAGTACACTAGCGGGAGTGGGGGAGCAGTTCTTC | CASSTLAGVGEQFF
TRBJ1-4 | TRBV29-1 | - | - | TGCAGCGTCACTATTGGGGAGGGTGAAAAACTGTTTTTT | CSVTIGEGEKLFF
TRBJ1-2 | TRBV4-1 | - | - | TGCGCCAGCAGCCAAGTACAGGGCCACGAGTATGGCTACACCTTC | CASSQVQGHEYGYTF
TRBJ1-1 | TRBV4-3 | - | - | TGCGCCAGCAGCCAGCTTGGGGACATGAACACTGAAGCTTTCTTT | CASSQLGDMNTEAFF
TRBJ2-2 | TRBV19 | - | TRBD1 | TGTGCCAGTAGTACTTCCGGGACAGGCATCGCCGGGGAGCTGTTTTTT | CASSTSGTGIAGELFF
TRBJ1-2 | TRBV13 | - | - | TGTGCCAGCAGCCCCCGGGCGGGGTTATATGGCTACACCTTC | CASSPRAGLYGYTF
TRBJ1-1 | TRBV4-1 | once | - | TGCGCCAGCAGCCAATTAGCCCGGGGCACTGAAGCTTTCTTT | CASSQLARGTEAFF
TRBJ2-1 | TRBV7-2 | - | - | TGTGCCAGCAGCTTAATCGACAGTTACAATGAGCAGTTCTTC | CASSLIDSYNEQFF
TRBJ1-2 | TRBV4-2 | few | - | TGTGCCAGCAGCCAAGAGAGGGCGTATGGCTACACCTTC | CASSQERAYGYTF
TRBJ2-3 | TRBV6-5 | - | - | TGTGCCAGCAGTTACTCGCCAGGGTTGGGCACAGATACGCAGTATTTT | CASSYSPGLGTDTQYF
TRBJ2-1 | TRBV6-5 | - | TRBD2 | TGTGCCAGCAGTTACTCCGGCGGGAGAGACAATGAGCAGTTCTTC | CASSYSGGRDNEQFF
TRBJ2-1 | TRBV15 | - | - | TGTGCCACCAGCAGAGATTCCGGTGAGCAGTTCTTC | CATSRDSGEQFF
TRBJ1-1 | TRBV29-1 | - | - | TGCAGCGTGGAAACGGACCCCCCAGGGCGAGGAGCTTTCTTT | CSVETDPPGRGAFF
TRBJ1-5 | TRBV4-3 | - | - | TGCGCCAGCAGCCAAGATCGCAGGGAGCCCCAGCATTTT | CASSQDRREPQHF
TRBJ2-7 | TRBV11-1 | few | TRBD1 | TGTGCCAGCAGCTGGACAGGGGACGAGCAGTACTTC | CASSWTGDEQYF
TRBJ1-4 | TRBV9 | - | - | TGTGCCAGCAGCCCCCGTTGGCAGGGGAATGAAAAACTGTTTTTT | CASSPRWQGNEKLFF
TRBJ2-7 | TRBV16 | - | TRBD1 | TGTGCCAGCAGCCAACGGGACAGGCCCTACGAGCAGTACTTC | CASSQRDRPYEQYF
TRBJ1-2 | TRBV28 | - | - | TGTGCCAGCAGTCTAACAGCTAACTATGGCTACACCTTC | CASSLTANYGYTF
TRBJ1-1 | TRBV5-1 | few | - | TGCGCCAGCAGCTTCACCACGGCGGGGAACACTGAAGCTTTCTTT | CASSFTTAGNTEAFF
TRBJ2-1 | TRBV7-9 | - | TRBD2 | TGTGCCAGCAGTCCGGGGACTAGCGGGGCAAATGAGCAGTTCTTC | CASSPGTSGANEQFF
TRBJ2-7 | TRBV5-6 | - | - | TGTGCCAGCAGCTCGTTACGGGGCTACGAGCAGTACTTC | CASSSLRGYEQYF
TRBJ1-1 | TRBV16 | - | TRBD1 | TGTGCCAGCAGCCACGCGGGGGGACAGGGTGGGCCTGAAGCTTTCTTT | CASSHAGGQGGPEAFF
TRBJ2-7 | TRBV15 | - | - | TGTGCCACCAGCAGAGGGGAGCTTGACAGGCCGCAAAATTACTTC | CATSRGELDRPQNYF
TRBJ2-7 | TRBV27 | - | - | TGTGCCAGCAGTTTCCCGGGATTACGCGAGCAGTACTTC | CASSFPGLREQYF
TRBJ2-2 | TRBV5-1 | - | - | TGCGCCAGCAGCGGGGGCCCCGGGGAGCTGTTTTTT | CASSGGPGELFF
TRBJ2-3 | TRBV10-1 | - | TRBD2 | TGCGCCAGCAGTGACCCTAGCGGGAGGAGCGCCACAGATACGCAGTATTTT | CASSDPSGRSATDTQYF
TRBJ1-1 | TRBV28 | - | - | TGTGCCAGCAGGACAGGAAACACTGAAGCTTTCTTT | CASRTGNTEAFF
TRBJ2-3 | TRBV23-1 | - | TRBD2 | TGCGCCAGCAAGGGTGGGCGGGAGAGCCGTTACACAGATACGCAGTATTTT | CASKGGRESRYTDTQYF
TRBJ2-7 | TRBV5-1 | - | TRBD1 | TGCGCCAGCAGCGCAGGGGACAGGGGGCTCTACGAGCAGTACTTC | CASSAGDRGLYEQYF
TRBJ1-1 | TRBV28 | - | TRBD1 | TGTGCCAGCAGTTTATTCGGGACAGTGAACACTGAAGCTTTCTTT | CASSLFGTVNTEAFF
TRBJ1-2 | TRBV7-2 | - | - | TGTGCCAGCAGCCCCAGGACAAGGACGGAGGGCTACACCTTC | CASSPRTRTEGYTF
TRBJ2-1 | TRBV6-4 | few | - | TGTGCCAGCAGCGTCAAGGGGGTATGGTCCTACAATGAGCAGTTCTTC | CASSVKGVWSYNEQFF
TRBJ2-1 | TRBV18 | - | - | TGTGCCAGCTCACCATTAGGGGGGGCCAATGAGCAGTTCTTC | CASSPLGGANEQFF
TRBJ2-1 | TRBV7-3 | - | TRBD2 | TGTGCCAGCAGCGCCCCGGGACTAGCGGGAGGCAATGAGCAGTTCTTC | CASSAPGLAGGNEQFF
TRBJ1-1 | TRBV27 | - | - | TGTGCCAGCAGCCGACACCGGAACACTGAAGCTTTCTTT | CASSRHRNTEAFF
TRBJ2-3 | TRBV6-5 | - | - | TGTGCCAGCAACGCCGCGAATACGCAGTATTTT | CASNAANTQYF
TRBJ2-3 | TRBV7-9 | - | - | TGTGCCAGCAGTTATACAGCGACTAGTGCAGATACGCAGTATTTT | CASSYTATSADTQYF
TRBJ2-7 | TRBV28 | few | - | TGTGCCAGCAGTTCGGCAGGGTTGGGCTACGAGCAGTACTTC | CASSSAGLGYEQYF
TRBJ2-1 | TRBV9 | - | TRBD2 | TGTGCCAGCAGCGTCTTAGCGGGAGGGCGGGAGCAGTTCTTC | CASSVLAGGREQFF
TRBJ2-1 | TRBV7-2 | - | TRBD2 | TGTGCCAGCAGACAGACTAGCGGGCCCTACAATGAGCAGTTCTTC | CASRQTSGPYNEQFF